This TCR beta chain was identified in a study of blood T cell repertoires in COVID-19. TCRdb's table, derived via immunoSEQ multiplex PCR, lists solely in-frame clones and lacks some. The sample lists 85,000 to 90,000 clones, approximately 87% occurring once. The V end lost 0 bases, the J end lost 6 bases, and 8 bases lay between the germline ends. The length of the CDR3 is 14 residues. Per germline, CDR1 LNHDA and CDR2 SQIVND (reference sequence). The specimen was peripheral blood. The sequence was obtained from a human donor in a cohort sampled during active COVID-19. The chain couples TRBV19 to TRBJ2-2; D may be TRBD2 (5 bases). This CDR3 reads CASSIDRESGELFF. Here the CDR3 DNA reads TGTGCCAGTAGTATAGACCGGGAATCCGGGGAGCTGTTTTTT.